One sample yielded the 17 T cell receptor beta chains listed below, sequenced in a study of CD8+ T cells in alopecia areata. Following extraction, RNA underwent reverse transcription to cDNA, which served as the sequencing template. Repertoires were generated with immunoSEQ multiplex PCR, while TCRdb's copy carries only in-frame clones and drops some. This table holds 130,000 to 150,000 clones, 62% found once. What was sequenced was CD8+ T cells sorted from blood. The receptors derive from a human donor in good health.

This chain's CDR3 is CASSLWLPMGPEAFF. The DNA of the CDR3 is TGTGCCAGCAGCTTGTGGCTCCCTATGGGGCCTGAAGCTTTCTTT. This chain connects TRBV5-4 to TRBJ1-1, with D maybe TRBD1 (5 bases). The CDR3 spans 15 residues. V lost 1 base to trimming and J lost 6 bases, with 16 bases between them. CDR1 and CDR2 (germline): SGHNT, YYREEE (reference sequence).

V usage is TRBV29-1 and J usage is TRBJ2-7, with TRBD1 identical over 7 bases. The CDR3 totals 12 residues. Germline CDR1 and CDR2: SQVTM and ANQGSEA. Trimming removed 4 bases from V and 5 bases from J; junction bases left unmatched: 5. As DNA, the CDR3 is TGCAGCGTTGGAGGGGGCCGGCACGAGCAGTACTTC. This gives the protein CSVGGGRHEQYF.

This chain joins TRBV11-2 and TRBJ2-7, with D perhaps TRBD2 (5 bases). CDR3 size: 14 residues. V shed 1 base and J shed 3 bases, with 10 bases lying between them. The germline V gene encodes CDR1 SGHAT and CDR2 FQNNGV. The CDR3 DNA reads as TGTGCCAGCAGCTTAGGCTTAGACTACTACGAGCAGTACTTC. Its translation is CASSLGLDYYEQYF.

The DNA for the CDR3 is TGTGCCACCTCCTCCGGATACGAGCAGTACTTC. It specifies CATSSGYEQYF. This chain links TRBV15 with TRBJ2-7; D gene unclear. This CDR3 region has 11 residues. Deletions cut 8 bases from V and 4 bases from J, with 9 bases between. Germline loops: CDR1 LNHNV, CDR2 YYDKDF (reference sequence).

The chain joins TRBV27 to TRBJ1-5, with no clear D. V lost 6 bases to trimming and J lost 4 bases, with 10 bases between them. The CDR3 covers 13 residues. CDR1 is MNHEY and CDR2 is SMNVEV in the germline V gene (reference sequence). CDR3 sequence reads: CASRGVWNQPQHF. The CDR3 DNA sequence: TGTGCCAGCAGAGGTGTCTGGAATCAGCCCCAGCATTTT.

This chain connects TRBV10-2 to TRBJ2-7, with D tentatively TRBD2 (6 bases). The CDR3 consists of 11 residues. Trimming took off 7 bases at V and 4 bases at J, with 8 bases between the two ends. The germline CDR1 and CDR2 sequences are WSHSY and SAAADI. The CDR3 nucleotides read TGCGCCAGCACGACTAGTTACGAGCAGTACTTC. Its protein product is CASTTSYEQYF.

This chain uses TRBV5-6 with TRBJ2-1, with D uncertain. Trimming cost V 2 bases and J 5 bases, with 5 bases left between them. The CDR3 has 12 amino acids. The germline V gene has CDR1 SGHDT and CDR2 YYEEEE. The CDR3 is CASSFPDNEQFF. As DNA, the CDR3 is TGTGCCAGCAGCTTTCCAGACAATGAGCAGTTCTTC.

This clone was observed a single time. This chain uses TRBV11-3 with TRBJ1-1; D gene ambiguous. Germline CDR1 SGHNT, CDR2 YENEEA. Trimming left V 1 base short and J 1 base short, with 4 bases between. There are 13 residues in the CDR3. The CDR3 nucleotides are TGTGCCAGCAGCTTAGGTCCGAACACTGAAGCTTTCTTT. This translates into CASSLGPNTEAFF. The full variable domain, with the rest looked up from reference TRBV11-3 and TRBJ1-1, is EAGVVQSPRYKIIEKKQPVAFWCNPISGHNTLYWYLQNLGQGPELLIRYENEEAVDDSQLPKDRFSAERLKGVDSTLKIQPAELGDSAVYLCASSLGPNTEAFFGQGTRLTVV.

V gene TRBV28 combines with J gene TRBJ2-2; D is ambiguous. Germline-derived CDR1 and CDR2 are MDHEN and SYDVKM. V was trimmed by 2 bases and J by 9 bases, leaving 16 bases between them. This CDR3 comprises 15 residues. CDR3 nucleotides: TGTGCCAGCAGTTTAACCGGAGTCACTACCCGGGAGCTGTTTTTT. It encodes CASSLTGVTTRELFF. The variable domain in full, with the rest retrieved from reference TRBV28 and TRBJ2-2, is DVKVTQSSRYLVKRTGEKVFLECVQDMDHENMFWYRQDPGLGLRLIYFSYDVKMKEKGDIPEGYSVSREKKERFSLILESASTNQTSMYLCASSLTGVTTRELFFGEGSRLTVL.

The chain is built from TRBV29-1 and TRBJ2-7; possible D gene TRBD2, 6 bases. Per the germline V gene, CDR1 is SQVTM and CDR2 is ANQGSEA. The CDR3 loop spans 14 amino acids. The V and J ends lost 8 bases and 3 bases respectively, with 20 bases between them. CDR3 sequence: CSSREPTHLYEQYF. The CDR3 DNA reads TGCAGCTCCCGGGAGCCAACCCACCTCTACGAGCAGTACTTC.

The chain has TRBV15 and TRBJ1-5; weak D call: TRBD1 (6 bases). Deletions cut 3 bases from V and 7 bases from J, with 16 bases between. Germline CDR1 LNHNV, CDR2 YYDKDF (reference sequence). The CDR3 has 15 residues. As DNA, the CDR3 is TGTGCCACCAGCAGGGCTAGGGGGGCTGGACAGCCCCAGCATTTT. It translates to CATSRARGAGQPQHF.

The chain uses TRBV6-5 and TRBJ1-1; D remains unclear. CDR3 length: 9 amino acids. The V gene's germline CDR1 is MNHEY and CDR2 SVGAGI. V was shortened by 5 bases and J by 6 bases, with 1 base between the two germline ends. The CDR3 region is CASSPEAFF. In DNA, the CDR3 is TGTGCCAGCAGTCCTGAAGCTTTCTTT.

V gene TRBV15 combines with J gene TRBJ1-5, with 9 bases aligning to TRBD1. This CDR3 has 15 residues. J lost 7 bases, V lost 5 bases, and 9 bases had no gene match. Germline loops: CDR1 LNHNV, CDR2 YYDKDF (reference sequence). CDR3 DNA sequence: TGTGCCACCAGCTCCTCTGACAGGGGGAGGCAGCCCCAGCATTTT. Translating it yields CATSSSDRGRQPQHF.

This clone was seen only a few times. The chain couples TRBV11-2 to TRBJ2-7; tentative D call: TRBD2 (5 bases). Between the trimmed V and J ends, which lost 5 bases and 3 bases, there was a span of 8 bases. Germline CDR1 is SGHAT and CDR2 is FQNNGV. The CDR3 spans 12 residues. The CDR3 protein is CASSPRDYEQYF. The CDR3 coding sequence is TGTGCCAGCAGCCCCCGGGACTACGAGCAGTACTTC.

The chain employs TRBV2 and TRBJ1-5, with D perhaps matching TRBD1 (5 bases). V dropped 1 base and J dropped 2 bases, with 9 bases sitting between them. The CDR3 extends over 15 amino acids. The germline V gene has CDR1 SNHLY and CDR2 FYNNEI. CDR3 region: CASSEEGLGNQPQHF. The CDR3 DNA follows: TGTGCCAGCAGTGAAGAGGGGCTTGGCAATCAGCCCCAGCATTTT.

V gene TRBV25-1 combines with J gene TRBJ2-7; the match to TRBD1 covers 8 bases. The CDR3 runs to 15 residues. Trimming removed 4 bases from V and 0 bases from J; junction bases left unmatched: 5. Germline-derived CDR1 and CDR2 are MGHDK and SYGVNS. The CDR3 loop reads CASSAGQDSSYEQYF. The CDR3, as DNA: TGTGCCAGCAGTGCGGGACAGGACAGCTCCTACGAGCAGTACTTC.

This chain joins TRBV5-6 and TRBJ2-7; 10 bases fit TRBD2. This CDR3 contains 14 residues. J gave up 2 bases and V 4 bases, and 3 bases lay outside the gene matches. The V gene's germline CDR1 is SGHDT and CDR2 YYEEEE. The CDR3 sequence: CASSPGTSAYEQYF. CDR3 DNA sequence: TGTGCCAGCAGCCCCGGGACTAGCGCCTACGAGCAGTACTTC.